This passage covers 30 T cell receptor beta chains from one sample sequenced in a study of naive and memory T cell subsets (TCRdb year 2017). Library construction relied on UMI-ligation and nested PCR. The sample was run on an Illumina MiSeq. To cover both TRBC1 and TRBC2, the beta constant-region primer consisted of an equimolar mix of two oligonucleotides. Starting from the raw public reads, TCRdb applied fastp trimming at Q25, assembled clones with MiXCR and retained in-frame beta chains. Identical CDR3 protein sequences are pooled into one entry, listed with their most common genes and DNA. A total of approximately 140,000 distinct CDR3 sequences appear in this sample, 17% of them only once. 0.14% to 0.15% of the sample rests with the top ten. Material: naive CD4+ T cells from blood. The cell subset or site label corresponds to: naive T cells, CD45RA high CD27+. These receptors were taken from a human donor in good health.

The chain joins TRBV28 to TRBJ2-3; 7 bases map to TRBD1. V was pared by 5 bases and J by 3 bases, with 8 bases of the junction left unmatched. CDR1 is MDHEN, CDR2 SYDVKM, per germline. The CDR3 is 15 residues long. CDR3 DNA sequence: TGTGCCAGCAGTCCGACAGGGACCCTTACAGATACGCAGTATTTT. It is translated as CASSPTGTLTDTQYF.

In its sample, this clonotype was seen a few times. The genes are TRBV6-2 or TRBV6-3 and TRBJ2-3; no firm D call. The V gene's germline CDR1 is MNHEY and CDR2 SVGEGT. The CDR3 contains 17 residues. With 2 bases removed from V and 4 bases from J, the gap between germline ends came to 19 bases. CDR3 coding DNA: TGTGCCAGCAGTTACGCGGACCTGGCGCTCTTCCCAGATACGCAGTATTTT. Its translation is CASSYADLALFPDTQYF.

This chain joins TRBV5-4 and TRBJ1-4; 9 bases match TRBD1. There are 16 residues in the CDR3. V dropped 5 bases and J dropped 8; count of bases not matched to a gene: 13. Germline CDR1 is SGHNT and CDR2 is YYREEE (reference sequence). The CDR3 nucleotides read TGTGCCAGCAGTGCTGGGGCCGGGACAGGGACCGAAAAACTGTTTTTT. Its protein is CASSAGAGTGTEKLFF.

The table lists this clonotype with many counts. The chain links TRBV15 to TRBJ2-3; 12 bases agree with TRBD2. Germline CDR1 and CDR2: LNHNV and YYDKDF (reference sequence). V lost 1 base, J lost 0 bases, and 5 bases stayed unmatched. This CDR3 contains 18 residues. CDR3 sequence (DNA): TGTGCCACCAGCAGAGCGCTAGCGGGAGGGAAAAGCACAGATACGCAGTATTTT. The encoded protein is CATSRALAGGKSTDTQYF.

This clonotype has only a few counts. The genes are TRBV5-4 and TRBJ2-2; the match to TRBD2 covers 16 bases. The germline CDR1 and CDR2 sequences are SGHNT and YYREEE (reference sequence). Unmatched junction bases numbered 14, after V lost 5 bases and J lost 4 bases. This CDR3 has 20 amino acids. The CDR3 loop is CASSRRGTSGRASATGELFF. CDR3 DNA: TGTGCCAGCAGTCGGAGGGGGACTAGCGGGAGGGCCTCGGCCACCGGGGAGCTGTTTTTT.

This chain links TRBV7-2 with TRBJ2-7; D gene ambiguous. The CDR3 extends over 15 amino acids. V lost 1 base and J lost 2, with 12 bases in between. Per germline, CDR1 SGHTA and CDR2 FQGNSA. The CDR3 DNA follows: TGTGCCAGCAGCTTAGTGGATTGGGCCACCTACGAGCAGTACTTC. Residues: CASSLVDWATYEQYF.

This chain joins TRBV7-2 and TRBJ2-2; 8 positions match TRBD2. With 3 bases clipped from V and 4 bases from J, the junction kept 7 bases outside the gene matches. The CDR3 is 16 residues long. Germline V gene lookup returns CDR1 SGHTA and CDR2 FQGNSA. This CDR3 reads CASSFGGSGGTGELFF. The CDR3 nucleotides read TGTGCCAGCAGCTTTGGGGGCAGCGGGGGCACCGGGGAGCTGTTTTTT.

This clonotype was observed a few times. The rearrangement joins TRBV20-1 to TRBJ2-5, with 9 bases matching TRBD2. Germline V gene data show CDR1 as DFQATT and CDR2 as SNEGSKA (reference sequence). The J segment lost 5 bases and the V segment lost 3 bases, leaving 4 bases of the junction unmatched. The CDR3 is 13 amino acids. In DNA form, the CDR3 reads TGCAGTGCTAGCCCTAGCGGGATGGAGACCCAGTACTTC. Translating it yields CSASPSGMETQYF.

In this sample, this clonotype turned up a few times. This sequence joins TRBV5-1 and TRBJ2-1; weak D call: TRBD2 (5 bases). CDR1 is SGHRS and CDR2 is YFSETQ in the germline V gene. CDR3 length: 14 residues. The germline V and J ends were trimmed by 5 bases and 3 bases, with 12 bases remaining between them. The CDR3 reads CASRRTGDYNEQFF. In nucleotides, the CDR3 is TGCGCCAGCAGACGAACCGGGGACTACAATGAGCAGTTCTTC.

This clonotype was seen more than once but under ten times. The rearrangement joins TRBV29-1 to TRBJ2-2, with a possible D match to TRBD1 (6 bases). Trimming took 4 bases from V and 9 from J, leaving 15 bases between them. The CDR3 runs 13 residues. The germline V gene has CDR1 SQVTM and CDR2 ANQGSEA. This chain's CDR3 is CSVGDTPPRELFF. CDR3 nucleotide sequence: TGCAGCGTTGGGGACACCCCTCCCCGGGAGCTGTTTTTT.

This clonotype was seen only a few times. This rearrangement joins TRBV6-1 to TRBJ2-1; 7 bases map to TRBD2. The CDR3 is 17 amino acids. J gave up 3 bases and V 8 bases, and 16 bases lay outside the gene matches. Germline assignment: CDR1 MNHNS and CDR2 SASEGT. For the CDR3, the DNA is TGTGCCAGCGTACGGACCCCCCCCGGGGGGTTCTACAATGAGCAGTTCTTC. As protein: CASVRTPPGGFYNEQFF.

For the CDR3, the DNA is TGTGCCATCAGTGACCCCTCGGGGTCTGAAGCTTTCTTT. Residues: CAISDPSGSEAFF. The chain has TRBV10-3 and TRBJ1-1; D gene ambiguous. The CDR3 consists of 13 residues. V was shortened by 3 bases and J by 6 bases, with 11 bases between the two germline ends. Germline V gene sequence: CDR1 ENHRY, CDR2 SYGVKD.

A few counts support this clonotype. V and J are TRBV7-2 and TRBJ2-3, with 7 bases lining up with TRBD2. Germline values: CDR1 SGHTA, CDR2 FQGNSA. V lost 2 bases to trimming and J lost 0 bases; unmatched junction nucleotides: 8. CDR3 length equals 17 residues. The CDR3 loop reads CASSLRPGTTSTDTQYF. The CDR3 nucleotides read TGTGCCAGCAGCTTAAGGCCGGGGACTACTAGCACAGATACGCAGTATTTT.

This clonotype was observed a few times. The chain employs TRBV12-3 or TRBV12-4 and TRBJ2-5, with TRBD2 matching over 7 bases. The V gene end was trimmed by 3 bases and the J gene end by 5 bases; junction bases not matched to a gene: 3. This CDR3 has 13 amino acids. CDR3 DNA sequence: TGTGCCAGCAGTTTCGGGGGGTACGAGACCCAGTACTTC. Protein sequence: CASSFGGYETQYF.

The chain couples TRBV20-1 to TRBJ1-2; D not certain. Trimming removed 3 bases from V and 4 bases from J, with 9 bases in between. Germline V gives CDR1 DFQATT, CDR2 SNEGSKA (reference sequence). The CDR3 sequence is 12 residues long. The CDR3 DNA is TGCAGTGCTAGTCCGCTGCCCTATGGCTACACCTTC. This gives the protein CSASPLPYGYTF.

This clonotype has more than one count but fewer than ten. This rearrangement joins TRBV28 to TRBJ2-5; 10 bases map to TRBD2. V shed 6 bases, J shed 4 bases, and the junction held 11 bases outside the gene matches. CDR1 and CDR2 from the germline V gene are MDHEN and SYDVKM. This CDR3 comprises 16 residues. CDR3 amino acids: CASRETSGVVRETQYF. The CDR3 region has the DNA TGTGCCAGCAGGGAAACTAGCGGGGTTGTTCGAGAGACCCAGTACTTC.

The chain couples TRBV4-2 to TRBJ2-3, with TRBD2 matching over 9 bases. Germline V gene data show CDR1 as LGHNA and CDR2 as YNFKEQ. The V and J ends lost 4 bases and 2 bases, in that order; junction bases with no gene match: 7. The CDR3 contains 16 residues. The CDR3 sequence: CASSLTGLAPTDTQYF. The CDR3 coding sequence is TGTGCCAGCAGCCTTACGGGACTAGCCCCCACAGATACGCAGTATTTT.

The J gene is TRBJ2-3, the V gene TRBV5-4; 8 nucleotides match TRBD2. The CDR3 has 15 residues. Germline V gene lookup returns CDR1 SGHNT and CDR2 YYREEE (reference sequence). The ends lost 4 bases at V and 3 bases at J; junction bases unmatched: 7. This CDR3 is CASSRTSGVTDTQYF. CDR3 coding DNA: TGTGCCAGCAGCCGTACTAGCGGCGTTACAGATACGCAGTATTTT.

V gene TRBV24-1 combines with J gene TRBJ2-2, with D possibly matching TRBD2 (5 bases). The V and J ends lost 4 bases and 4 bases respectively, with 18 bases between them. From germline, CDR1 is KGHDR and CDR2 SFDVKD. This CDR3 contains 17 residues. DNA for the CDR3: TGTGCCACCAGTGACCGTCTAACTAGTTCAGCCACCGGGGAGCTGTTTTTT. It yields the protein CATSDRLTSSATGELFF.

The table lists this clonotype with a few counts. The gene calls are TRBV12-3 or TRBV12-4 and TRBJ2-3; D unclear. The ends were cut back, 5 bases at V and 6 bases at J, with 12 bases in the middle. This CDR3 is 13 amino acids long. The CDR3 nucleotides read TGTGCCAGCAGTCCAAGGAATGGGGATACGCAGTATTTT. Translation gives CASSPRNGDTQYF.

V usage is TRBV18 and J usage is TRBJ2-3; D gene unclear. Germline V lookup: CDR1 KGHSH, CDR2 LQKENI. The length of the CDR3 is 13 residues. Trimming removed 0 bases at V and 2 bases at J, with 3 bases between. The CDR3 is CASSPPVTDTQYF. The DNA of the CDR3 is TGTGCCAGCTCACCACCGGTCACAGATACGCAGTATTTT.

This clonotype was found a few times. The chain is built from TRBV15 and TRBJ2-7; D unclear. Germline V lookup: CDR1 LNHNV, CDR2 YYDKDF (reference sequence). Trimming took 5 bases from V and 4 from J, leaving 9 bases between them. This CDR3 region has 12 residues. The CDR3 protein is CATSRDRYEQYF. The CDR3 nucleotides read TGTGCCACCAGCCGTGACCGTTACGAGCAGTACTTC.

J is TRBJ2-2 and V is TRBV3-1; 7 bases are shared with TRBD2. Unmatched junction bases numbered 9, after V lost 4 bases and J lost 4 bases. Germline-derived CDR1 and CDR2 are LGHDT and YNNKEL (reference sequence). This CDR3 is built from 16 residues. For the CDR3, the DNA is TGTGCCAGCAGCCCCTGGTTAGCGGGCGGCACCGGGGAGCTGTTTTTT. Its protein is CASSPWLAGGTGELFF.

This chain links TRBV4-1 with TRBJ2-1; 13 nucleotides agree with TRBD2. The junction had 11 bases not matched to a gene; V was cut back by 6 bases and J by 9 bases. The CDR3 covers 16 residues. Germline lookup yields CDR1 MGHRA and CDR2 YSYEKL. The CDR3 region is CASRSGLAGVLFEQFF. The DNA for the CDR3 is TGCGCCAGCAGATCAGGACTAGCGGGAGTACTATTTGAGCAGTTCTTC.

Many counts were recorded for this clonotype. The chain links TRBV7-2 to TRBJ2-5; 10 positions match TRBD1. The length of the CDR3 is 14 residues. CDR1 and CDR2 from the germline V gene are SGHTA and FQGNSA. Trimming cost V 5 bases and J 2 bases; bases outside gene matches: 2. CDR3 nucleotide sequence: TGTGCCAGCAGCCGGGACAGGGGACAAGAGACCCAGTACTTC. Translating it yields CASSRDRGQETQYF.

The rearrangement joins TRBV20-1 to TRBJ2-3; 7 bases line up with TRBD2. This CDR3 spans 15 amino acids. V lost 0 bases to trimming and J lost 0 bases; unmatched junction nucleotides: 3. Germline V gene data show CDR1 as DFQATT and CDR2 as SNEGSKA (reference sequence). The CDR3 spells CSARDMRGSTDTQYF. The CDR3 nucleotides read TGCAGTGCTAGAGATATGCGGGGGAGCACAGATACGCAGTATTTT.

This clonotype showed up just a few times. The chain has TRBV27 and TRBJ1-5, with 8 bases matching TRBD1. The CDR3 covers 15 residues. Germline loops: CDR1 MNHEY, CDR2 SMNVEV (reference sequence). J was trimmed by 3 bases and V by 5 bases; bases with no gene match: 6. For the CDR3, the DNA is TGTGCCAGCAGTACACGGACAGGGAACAATCAGCCCCAGCATTTT. Translating it yields CASSTRTGNNQPQHF.

The V gene is TRBV14, the J gene TRBJ2-1; 7 nucleotides align to TRBD2. The CDR3 has 17 residues. The V gene end was trimmed by 0 bases and the J gene end by 5 bases; junction bases not matched to a gene: 10. Per germline, CDR1 SGHDN and CDR2 FVKESK. This CDR3 reads CASSQDSPSGVHNEQFF. DNA of the CDR3: TGTGCCAGCAGCCAAGATTCCCCTAGCGGAGTACACAATGAGCAGTTCTTC.

The V and J genes are TRBV2 and TRBJ1-5; tentatively, D is TRBD1 (6 bases). In germline, CDR1 is SNHLY, CDR2 FYNNEI. Trimming took 2 bases from V and 5 from J, leaving 16 bases between them. The CDR3 is made up of 16 amino acids. CDR3 protein: CASSESGGLVDQPQHF. The CDR3, as DNA: TGTGCCAGCAGTGAATCGGGGGGGCTAGTAGATCAGCCCCAGCATTTT.

This clonotype was counted between two and nine times. This sequence joins TRBV2 and TRBJ2-3; 10 bases are shared with TRBD1. Per germline, CDR1 SNHLY and CDR2 FYNNEI. The V and J ends lost 5 bases and 3 bases, in that order; junction bases with no gene match: 5. The CDR3 sequence is 15 residues long. The CDR3 DNA is TGTGCCAGCAGTAGGGACAGGGGCAGGACAGATACGCAGTATTTT. Translation gives CASSRDRGRTDTQYF.